Listed here are 21 T cell receptor beta chains from one sample, sequenced in a study of cytomegalovirus exposure and HLA in healthy donors. 60 Vbeta and 13 Jbeta primers were used in PCR. Clones were read by immunoSEQ multiplex PCR, and TCRdb kept only the in-frame ones, dropping some. The table includes roughly 150,000 clones, approximately 85% detected once. Material: PBMCs. Every receptor here comes from a woman younger than 35 in good health and CMV-seronegative.

The gene calls are TRBV23-1 and TRBJ1-1, with D perhaps matching TRBD1 (6 bases). TRBV23-1 is sorted into the ORF group, with uncertain function. V lost 5 bases, J lost 1 base, and 17 bases lay in between. This CDR3 has 16 amino acids. The CDR3 DNA reads as TGCGCCAGCAGTTTACACAGGGATATATGGAACACTGAAGCTTTCTTT. The encoded protein is CASSLHRDIWNTEAFF.

This chain links TRBV29-1 with TRBJ2-3, with a tentative D call TRBD2 (7 bases). Germline loops: CDR1 SQVTM, CDR2 ANQGSEA. The CDR3 extends over 15 amino acids. V was cut by 6 bases and J by 0 bases, with 16 bases left in between. The CDR3 region has the DNA TGCAGCGTCCGTGGGGAGGGGGGGAGCACAGATACGCAGTATTTT. Translation gives CSVRGEGGSTDTQYF.

The genes are TRBV27 and TRBJ1-4; 7 positions match TRBD1. Germline trimming cut 5 bases from V and 6 bases from J; bases unmatched to any gene: 9. Germline V lookup: CDR1 MNHEY, CDR2 SMNVEV (reference sequence). The CDR3 runs to 15 residues. CDR3 DNA: TGTGCCAGCAGTAGGCTGGAAGACAGGGATGAAAAACTGTTTTTT. It codes for CASSRLEDRDEKLFF. The entire variable domain, with the rest obtained from reference TRBV27 and TRBJ1-4, is as follows: EAQVTQNPRYLITVTGKKLTVTCSQNMNHEYMSWYRQDPGLGLRQIYYSMNVEVTDKGDVPEGYKVSRKEKRNFPLILESPSPNQTSLYFCASSRLEDRDEKLFFGSGTQLSVL.

The chain has TRBV15 and TRBJ2-3; 13 positions agree with TRBD2. CDR1 LNHNV and CDR2 YYDKDF come from the germline V gene (reference sequence). The CDR3 is made up of 16 amino acids. Trimming at V came to 3 bases and at J to 3 bases, leaving 3 bases not matched to a gene. In DNA form, the CDR3 reads TGTGCCACCAGCAGTGGACTAGCGGGAGTAACAGATACGCAGTATTTT. Translating gives CATSSGLAGVTDTQYF. Based on the CDR3 plus reference TRBV15 and TRBJ2-3, the full variable domain is DAMVIQNPRYQVTQFGKPVTLSCSQTLNHNVMYWYQQKSSQAPKLLFHYYDKDFNNEADTPDNFQSRRPNTSFCFLDIRSPGLGDTAMYLCATSSGLAGVTDTQYFGPGTRLTVL.

The chain combines TRBV7-3 with TRBJ2-7, with 7 bases fitting TRBD2. V lost 5 bases and J lost 3; bases outside the gene matches: 4. The V gene's germline CDR1 is SGHTA and CDR2 FQGTGA. The CDR3 consists of 13 residues. The CDR3 DNA sequence: TGTGCCAGCAGCCCCGTAGCGGGCTACGAGCAGTACTTC. Protein sequence: CASSPVAGYEQYF.

The genes are TRBV10-1 and TRBJ2-3; TRBD1 aligns across 7 bases. The J segment lost 6 bases and the V segment lost 6 bases, leaving 6 bases of the junction unmatched. Germline V lookup: CDR1 WNHNN, CDR2 SYGVQD (reference sequence). The CDR3 sequence is 13 residues long. The CDR3 region has the DNA TGCGCCAGCAGCCCCTGGGACAGCGATACGCAGTATTTT. It translates to CASSPWDSDTQYF.

The chain is built from TRBV5-4 and TRBJ2-3; the D is unclear. The germline CDR1 and CDR2 sequences are SGHNT and YYREEE (reference sequence). CDR3 length: 13 residues. V dropped 4 bases and J dropped 0 bases, with 6 bases sitting between them. DNA of the CDR3: TGTGCCAGCAGCGATAGAAGCACAGATACGCAGTATTTT. Translating gives CASSDRSTDTQYF.

The chain links TRBV18 to TRBJ2-2; 11 bases match TRBD2. V dropped 6 bases and J dropped 4; count of bases not matched to a gene: 7. The germline V gene has CDR1 KGHSH and CDR2 LQKENI. This CDR3 comprises 16 residues. CDR3 DNA: TGTGCCAGCTCCTTCGGACTAGCGGGCTCCACCGGGGAGCTGTTTTTT. Translation: CASSFGLAGSTGELFF. Using reference TRBV18 and TRBJ2-2 for the parts outside the CDR3, the full variable domain is NAGVMQNPRHLVRRRGQEARLRCSPMKGHSHVYWYRQLPEEGLKFMVYLQKENIIDESGMPKERFSAEFPKEGPSILRIQQVVRGDSAAYFCASSFGLAGSTGELFFGEGSRLTVL.

This clone was seen only a few times. J is TRBJ1-3 and V is TRBV29-1, with a weak D call TRBD1 (5 bases). Germline values: CDR1 SQVTM, CDR2 ANQGSEA. V was pared by 3 bases and J by 3 bases, with 9 bases between. There are 13 residues in the CDR3. CDR3 residues: CSVDGGLGNTIYF. The CDR3 coding sequence is TGCAGCGTTGACGGGGGTCTTGGAAACACCATATATTTT.

This clone was found once. The chain uses TRBV30 and TRBJ1-2; 7 nucleotides line up with TRBD1. The CDR3 is made up of 14 amino acids. After removal of 1 base from V and 2 bases from J, the junction contained 4 bases not matched to a gene. Germline-derived CDR1 and CDR2 are GTSNPN and SVGIG (reference sequence). The CDR3 region is CAWSARGGNYGYTF. CDR3 nucleotides: TGTGCCTGGAGTGCTCGAGGGGGCAACTATGGCTACACCTTC.

V gene TRBV7-9 combines with J gene TRBJ2-7; TRBD2 is a possible D gene (6 bases). Germline CDR1 SEHNR, CDR2 FQNEAQ (reference sequence). The V end lost 5 bases, the J end lost 1 base, and 12 bases lay between the germline ends. This CDR3 spans 14 amino acids. Written as DNA, the CDR3 is TGTGCCAGCAGCCGTACGGGGGAGTCCTACGAGCAGTACTTC. Translated: CASSRTGESYEQYF.

Comment on this clone: Other DNA sequences from this sample encode an identical CDR3 as well. The V and J genes are TRBV11-2 and TRBJ2-1; 7 bases line up with TRBD2. J gave up 2 bases and V 1 base, and 2 bases lay outside the gene matches. This CDR3 spans 15 amino acids. Germline CDR1 and CDR2: SGHAT and FQNNGV. The CDR3 sequence: CASSLASGPYNEQFF. The DNA of the CDR3 is TGTGCCAGCAGCTTAGCTAGCGGCCCCTACAATGAGCAGTTCTTC.

The chain carries TRBV6-5 and TRBJ2-5; 8 bases fit TRBD2. The J call could be wrong; TRBJ2-7 is a better fit for the DNA end. CDR3 length: 15 residues. Germline V gene sequence: CDR1 MNHEY, CDR2 SVGAGI. CDR3 DNA sequence: TGTGCCAGCAGCCCGACCGGGACTAGTCCCCCCGAGCAGTACTTC. Translation: CASSPTGTSPPEQYF.

This clone was counted once. The J gene is TRBJ1-2, the V gene TRBV9; D perhaps matches TRBD1 (6 bases). This CDR3 has 17 residues. Germline V gives CDR1 SGDLS, CDR2 YYNGEE. V was clipped by 0 bases and J by 4 bases, with 19 bases between them. The CDR3 protein is CASSVGWGGRDFYGYTF. CDR3 nucleotides: TGTGCCAGCAGCGTAGGATGGGGGGGCAGGGATTTCTATGGCTACACCTTC.

The J gene is TRBJ2-1, the V gene TRBV6-4; 10 bases line up with TRBD1. CDR1 MRHNA and CDR2 SNTAGT come from the germline V gene. V lost 5 bases, J lost 6 bases, and 13 bases stayed unmatched. The CDR3 spans 17 residues. CDR3 sequence: CASSSRGQGLRGNEQFF. CDR3 DNA: TGTGCCAGCAGTTCGCGGGGACAGGGGCTCCGGGGCAATGAGCAGTTCTTC.

J is TRBJ2-7 and V is TRBV15, with D perhaps matching TRBD2 (5 bases). V lost 4 bases, J lost 2 bases, and 9 bases lay in between. The CDR3 covers 13 residues. Germline loops: CDR1 LNHNV, CDR2 YYDKDF (reference sequence). In DNA form, the CDR3 reads TGTGCCACCAGCACGGGGAGTGCCTACGAGCAGTACTTC. Translating gives CATSTGSAYEQYF.

The rearrangement links TRBV7-2 to TRBJ2-1; 11 bases agree with TRBD2. V shed 5 bases, J shed 6 bases, and the junction held 12 bases outside the gene matches. This CDR3 is 17 amino acids long. Per germline, CDR1 SGHTA and CDR2 FQGNSA. DNA of the CDR3: TGTGCCAGCAGCCCTCGACTAGCGGGGAGTAAGGGCAATGAGCAGTTCTTC. It yields the protein CASSPRLAGSKGNEQFF.

This chain uses TRBV19 with TRBJ1-2; D remains unclear. V dropped 5 bases and J dropped 4 bases, with 8 bases sitting between them. Germline V gives CDR1 LNHDA, CDR2 SQIVND (reference sequence). The CDR3 spans 12 residues. CDR3 DNA sequence: TGTGCCAGTAGTGGCGGAACCTATGGCTACACCTTC. This sequence encodes CASSGGTYGYTF.

The chain employs TRBV5-6 and TRBJ2-3; unclear D gene. Trimming took 7 bases from V and 4 from J, leaving 7 bases between them. CDR3 size: 11 residues. The germline V gene encodes CDR1 SGHDT and CDR2 YYEEEE. The CDR3 protein is CASLYADTQYF. The CDR3 coding sequence is TGTGCCAGCCTCTACGCAGATACGCAGTATTTT.

V and J are TRBV9 and TRBJ2-7; D is ambiguous. The CDR3 covers 14 residues. Deletions cut 0 bases from V and 2 bases from J, with 9 bases between. Germline V gene sequence: CDR1 SGDLS, CDR2 YYNGEE. For the CDR3, the DNA is TGTGCCAGCAGCGTAGGGCCATTCGCCTACGAGCAGTACTTC. Its protein is CASSVGPFAYEQYF. Looking up the rest from reference TRBV9 and TRBJ2-7 gives the full variable domain: DSGVTQTPKHLITATGQRVTLRCSPRSGDLSVYWYQQSLDQGLQFLIQYYNGEERAKGNILERFSAQQFPDLHSELNLSSLELGDSALYFCASSVGPFAYEQYFGPGTRLTVT.

The rearrangement links TRBV6-1 to TRBJ2-7; D is possibly TRBD1 (5 bases). Germline V gene data show CDR1 as MNHNS and CDR2 as SASEGT. The ends were cut back, 6 bases at V and 2 bases at J, with 14 bases in the middle. The CDR3 contains 14 residues. In DNA form, the CDR3 reads TGTGCCAGCAGGGACACCATTACTACCTACGAGCAGTACTTC. Protein product: CASRDTITTYEQYF.